The next 22 T cell receptor beta chains were all read from a single sample in a study of CD4 T cells in relation to SARS-CoV-2 and coronaviruses. The antigens these receptors bind are not known. CD4+ T cells from unexposed donors were obtained before the COVID-19 pandemic (2011-2018). CD4+ T cells were isolated from the cells after about nine days of culture. Generated by immunoSEQ multiplex PCR, the TCRdb table keeps only in-frame clones and is missing some. Here the sample spans about 18,000 clones, about 80% being singletons. The sample consisted of CD4+ T cells from PBMCs, cultured in vitro. The receptors derive from a human donor in good health.

This clone has a handful of counts. V usage is TRBV19 and J usage is TRBJ1-3; the D gene is possibly TRBD1 (5 bases). CDR3 size: 15 residues. Germline CDR1 LNHDA, CDR2 SQIVND (reference sequence). Trimming cost V 7 bases and J 1 base, with 14 bases left between them. The CDR3 bases are TGTGCCAGTAAAGCCCGGGACGGATCTGGAAACACCATATATTTT. It is translated as CASKARDGSGNTIYF.

V gene TRBV7-3 combines with J gene TRBJ2-1; 9 positions match TRBD1. CDR3 length equals 15 residues. The germline V gene encodes CDR1 SGHTA and CDR2 FQGTGA. Trimming at V came to 5 bases and at J to 0 bases, leaving 2 bases not matched to a gene. The CDR3, as DNA: TGTGCCAGCAGCCCGGACAGGGGCTCCTACAATGAGCAGTTCTTC. It translates to CASSPDRGSYNEQFF.

This clone was counted a single time. The gene calls are TRBV5-6 and TRBJ2-3; either TRBD1 or TRBD2 may supply D (6 bases each). The CDR3 loop spans 16 amino acids. Trimming took off 5 bases at V and 4 bases at J, with 20 bases between the two ends. In germline, CDR1 is SGHDT, CDR2 YYEEEE. As DNA, the CDR3 is TGTGCCAGCAGTCAACCGCTGGGGGGCGGCGCAGATACGCAGTATTTT. Translated: CASSQPLGGGADTQYF.

V and J are TRBV18 and TRBJ1-1, with D perhaps matching TRBD1 (6 bases). In germline, CDR1 is KGHSH, CDR2 LQKENI. The CDR3 length is 16 residues. The germline V and J ends were trimmed by 3 bases and 0 bases, with 14 bases remaining between them. The DNA for the CDR3 is TGTGCCAGCTCACCCCTTCCCGCAGGGGTGAACACTGAAGCTTTCTTT. Amino acids: CASSPLPAGVNTEAFF.

As to this clone: This sample also contains other DNA sequences that code for the same CDR3. The chain links TRBV9 to TRBJ2-5; 7 positions agree with TRBD1. Germline CDR1 reads SGDLS; CDR2 reads YYNGEE. The J segment lost 5 bases and the V segment lost 3 bases, leaving 7 bases of the junction unmatched. The CDR3 extends over 14 amino acids. As DNA, the CDR3 is TGTGCCAGCAGCGCTCCGGCAGGGGGTGAGACCCAGTACTTC. Its protein product is CASSAPAGGETQYF.

This sequence joins TRBV4-3 and TRBJ1-2; the match to TRBD1 covers 7 bases. This CDR3 spans 14 amino acids. The germline V gene encodes CDR1 LGHNA and CDR2 YSLEER. The J segment lost 7 bases and the V segment lost 0 bases, leaving 5 bases of the junction unmatched. CDR3 sequence (DNA): TGCGCCAGCAGCCAAGATAGACAGGGTCTTGGCTACACCTTC. Protein product: CASSQDRQGLGYTF.

The chain links TRBV19 to TRBJ1-2, with D tentatively TRBD1 (5 bases). Trimming removed 8 bases from V and 3 bases from J, with 16 bases in between. CDR1 and CDR2 (germline): LNHDA, SQIVND (reference sequence). This CDR3 is 14 amino acids long. CDR3 sequence (DNA): TGTGCCAGTTACGACGGGGCATGGGACTATGGCTACACCTTC. Translated: CASYDGAWDYGYTF.

This chain links TRBV4-3 with TRBJ2-5; 11 bases line up with TRBD2. The V gene end was trimmed by 1 base and the J gene end by 5 bases; junction bases not matched to a gene: 12. Germline assignment: CDR1 LGHNA and CDR2 YSLEER. This CDR3 is 18 amino acids long. The CDR3 is CASSQGTSGLYGEETQYF. The CDR3 DNA reads TGCGCCAGCAGCCAAGGGACTAGCGGGTTATATGGGGAGGAGACCCAGTACTTC.

The rearrangement uses TRBV2 and TRBJ2-7; D might be TRBD1 or TRBD2, each matching 5 bases. In germline, CDR1 is SNHLY, CDR2 FYNNEI. V was cut by 4 bases and J by 3 bases, with 7 bases left in between. There are 12 residues in the CDR3. CDR3 in amino acids: CASSGGSYEQYF. CDR3 bases: TGTGCCAGCAGTGGGGGGAGCTACGAGCAGTACTTC.

The chain uses TRBV4-1 and TRBJ2-5; 8 nucleotides line up with TRBD1. CDR1 and CDR2 from the germline V gene are MGHRA and YSYEKL. Trimming took 0 bases from V and 2 from J; bases not matched to a gene: 14. The CDR3 has 19 amino acids. The CDR3 DNA is TGCGCCAGCAGCCAAGAAAGCGAGGCGACCGGGACAGGACAAGAGACCCAGTACTTC. Its protein product is CASSQESEATGTGQETQYF.

The chain recombines TRBV5-1 with TRBJ2-2, with D unresolved. The germline V gene encodes CDR1 SGHRS and CDR2 YFSETQ. The length of the CDR3 is 14 residues. Trimming took off 0 bases at V and 2 bases at J, with 5 bases between the two ends. The CDR3 loop reads CASSLGQNTGELFF. CDR3 in DNA: TGCGCCAGCAGCTTGGGACAAAACACCGGGGAGCTGTTTTTT.

The chain employs TRBV6-2 or TRBV6-3 and TRBJ2-7; 7 nucleotides agree with TRBD2. J gave up 2 bases and V 5 bases, and 15 bases lay outside the gene matches. The CDR3 spans 17 residues. The germline CDR1 and CDR2 sequences are MNHEY and SVGEGT. The CDR3 spells CASSQTGGGPSTYEQYF. CDR3 DNA: TGTGCCAGCAGTCAGACGGGGGGAGGGCCGTCTACCTACGAGCAGTACTTC.

The genes are TRBV5-6 and TRBJ2-1, with TRBD2 matching 10 bases. This CDR3 is 18 amino acids long. Germline V lookup: CDR1 SGHDT, CDR2 YYEEEE. J was trimmed by 4 bases and V by 5 bases; bases with no gene match: 15. The CDR3 spells CASSFPSGGVWAYNEQFF. As DNA, the CDR3 is TGTGCCAGCAGTTTTCCTAGCGGGGGAGTTTGGGCGTACAATGAGCAGTTCTTC.

The chain is built from TRBV27 and TRBJ2-6; TRBD1 matches 8 bases. Trimming removed 6 bases from V and 4 bases from J; junction bases left unmatched: 11. The CDR3 loop spans 17 amino acids. Germline-derived CDR1 and CDR2 are MNHEY and SMNVEV (reference sequence). CDR3 loop: CASRTLRGRTGANVLTF. The CDR3 coding sequence is TGTGCCAGCAGGACACTCAGGGGGCGCACGGGGGCCAACGTCCTGACTTTC. Together with reference TRBV27 and TRBJ2-6, the CDR3 gives the full variable domain: EAQVTQNPRYLITVTGKKLTVTCSQNMNHEYMSWYRQDPGLGLRQIYYSMNVEVTDKGDVPEGYKVSRKEKRNFPLILESPSPNQTSLYFCASRTLRGRTGANVLTFGAGSRLTVL.

The rearrangement joins TRBV2 to TRBJ2-3; 8 bases fit TRBD2. The ends lost 6 bases at V and 2 bases at J; junction bases unmatched: 13. This CDR3 is 17 amino acids long. CDR1 and CDR2 (germline): SNHLY, FYNNEI. Written as DNA, the CDR3 is TGTGCCAGCAGCAAATACCGGATTAGCGGGGACACAGATACGCAGTATTTT. Encoded protein: CASSKYRISGDTDTQYF.

This clone was observed a handful of times. The genes are TRBV10-1 and TRBJ2-3, with TRBD2 as a possible D gene (6 bases). Between the trimmed V and J ends, which lost 3 bases and 1 base, there was a span of 11 bases. Per germline, CDR1 WNHNN and CDR2 SYGVQD (reference sequence). The CDR3 runs to 15 residues. The CDR3 DNA sequence: TGCGCCAGCAGTGACCCGGGACTCGGCACAGATACGCAGTATTTT. Encoded protein: CASSDPGLGTDTQYF.

This CDR3 is CASSRVLSTDTQYF. The CDR3 DNA is TGTGCCAGCAGCCGGGTACTATCGACAGATACGCAGTATTTT. The chain carries TRBV5-6 and TRBJ2-3; D is unresolved. Trimming removed 4 bases from V and 3 bases from J, with 12 bases in between. The CDR3 is 14 residues long. In germline, CDR1 is SGHDT, CDR2 YYEEEE.

This chain uses TRBV6-5 with TRBJ1-2; D is perhaps TRBD1 (6 bases). CDR1 MNHEY and CDR2 SVGAGI come from the germline V gene. With 8 bases removed from V and 6 bases from J, the gap between germline ends came to 16 bases. The CDR3 extends over 13 amino acids. In DNA form, the CDR3 reads TGTGCCAGCCGGGGAGGGGGAGTCCATGGCTACACCTTC. It is translated as CASRGGGVHGYTF.

This chain connects TRBV2 to TRBJ2-7; 12 bases match TRBD1. The germline V gene encodes CDR1 SNHLY and CDR2 FYNNEI. This CDR3 has 16 amino acids. V shed 0 bases and J 5 bases; nucleotides not matched to a gene: 5. CDR3 sequence reads: CASSEAAGQGANEQYF. CDR3 nucleotides: TGTGCCAGCAGTGAAGCCGCGGGACAGGGGGCAAACGAGCAGTACTTC.

This clone came up a few times. The chain joins TRBV10-3 to TRBJ2-7; 13 nucleotides line up with TRBD2. Unmatched junction bases numbered 1, after V lost 3 bases and J lost 2 bases. The CDR3 sequence is 15 residues long. Germline CDR1 ENHRY, CDR2 SYGVKD. CDR3 bases: TGTGCCATCAGTGAACTAGCGGGGGGGCCCTACGAGCAGTACTTC. This sequence encodes CAISELAGGPYEQYF.

This chain uses TRBV3-1 (or the pseudogene TRBV3-2) with TRBJ1-6; D is uncertain. V gave up 0 bases and J gave up 10 bases, with 10 bases separating them. CDR1 LGHDT and CDR2 YNNKEL come from the germline V gene (reference sequence). There are 14 residues in the CDR3. The CDR3 bases are TGTGCCAGCAGCCAAGATTTCCAGTGGTCACCCCTCCACTTT. Amino acids: CASSQDFQWSPLHF.

The V call is TRBV6-5, the J call TRBJ2-3; D possibly corresponds to TRBD2 (6 bases). V lost 4 bases and J lost 2, with 16 bases in between. CDR1 and CDR2 from the germline V gene are MNHEY and SVGAGI. CDR3 length: 16 residues. The CDR3 DNA reads TGTGCCAGCAGTTCGCCCTCTAGCGCGCCCACAGATACGCAGTATTTT. Protein sequence: CASSSPSSAPTDTQYF.